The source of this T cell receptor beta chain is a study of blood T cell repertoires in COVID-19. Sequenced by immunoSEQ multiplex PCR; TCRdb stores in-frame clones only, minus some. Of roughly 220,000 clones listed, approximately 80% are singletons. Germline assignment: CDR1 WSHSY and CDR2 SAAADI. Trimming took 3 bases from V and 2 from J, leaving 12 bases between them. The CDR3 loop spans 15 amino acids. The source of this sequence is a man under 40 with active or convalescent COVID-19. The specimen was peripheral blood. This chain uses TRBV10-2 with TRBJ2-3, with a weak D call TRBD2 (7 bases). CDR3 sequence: CASSDWRGPTDTQYF. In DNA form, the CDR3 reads TGCGCCAGCAGTGACTGGCGGGGGCCCACAGATACGCAGTATTTT.